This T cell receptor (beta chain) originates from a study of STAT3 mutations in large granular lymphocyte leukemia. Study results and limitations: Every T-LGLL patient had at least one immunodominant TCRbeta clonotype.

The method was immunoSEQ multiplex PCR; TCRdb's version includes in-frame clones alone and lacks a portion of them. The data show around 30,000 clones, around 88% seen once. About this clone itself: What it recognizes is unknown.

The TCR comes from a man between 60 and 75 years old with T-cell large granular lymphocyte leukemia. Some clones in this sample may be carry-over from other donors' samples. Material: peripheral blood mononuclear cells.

The CDR3 reads CAGRTYDQPQHF. The DNA of the CDR3 is TGTGCCGGACGGACGTACGATCAGCCCCAGCATTTT. V is TRBV6-1 and J is TRBJ1-5; D remains ambiguous. Germline V CDR1 and CDR2: MNHNS, SASEGT. Trimming shortened V by 11 bases and J by 5 bases, and 13 bases separated the two germline ends. The CDR3 consists of 12 residues.